These T cell receptor beta chains were read from a single sample in a study of OX40 agonist ivuxolimab in advanced cancers. Here immunoSEQ multiplex PCR was the method, and the copy in TCRdb shows in-frame clones only, minus some. The sample has around 80,000 clones, roughly 80% seen once. The specimen was CD4+ or CD8+ T cells sorted from blood, collected in a trial of the OX40 agonist ivuxolimab. The source of these receptors is an adult with an advanced solid tumor such as melanoma, head and neck, liver or kidney cancer. The CDR3 runs from the conserved cysteine through the conserved F or W. Fields, in order: D gene, V gene, CDR3 protein. D genes are given only for firm matches.

D: TRBD1; V: TRBV11-2; CDR3: CASSPRGGTGSPLHF
D: .; V: TRBV6-6; CDR3: CASRKTDTYEQYF
D: TRBD2; V: TRBV28; CDR3: CASKVAGGSDTQYF
D: .; V: TRBV23-1; CDR3: CASSHEGPGLTEAFF
D: TRBD1; V: TRBV6-4; CDR3: CASRKRQGETQYF
D: .; V: TRBV19; CDR3: CASSIRTDPNEKLFF
D: .; V: TRBV7-2; CDR3: CASRPSQGLVFEQFF
D: TRBD2; V: TRBV9; CDR3: CASSVGLAGGVNEQFF
D: .; V: TRBV1; CDR3: CTSSQDRSGGENTGELFF
D: .; V: TRBV2; CDR3: CASSGQGRMSNEKLFF
D: TRBD1; V: TRBV7-8; CDR3: CASSLSGQGLEETQYF
D: .; V: TRBV18; CDR3: CASSRGGAGSSPLHF
D: TRBD2; V: TRBV7-9; CDR3: CASSFPPTSGPSTDTQYF
D: TRBD1; V: TRBV19; CDR3: CASSTLPGQGGQPQHF
D: .; V: TRBV5-1; CDR3: CASSLGQGIYEQYF
D: TRBD2; V: TRBV7-2; CDR3: CASSLAGGQETQYF
D: TRBD2; V: TRBV30; CDR3: CAWSAGLGDNEQFF
D: TRBD1; V: TRBV19; CDR3: CASSIRDSEGQPQHF
D: .; V: TRBV5-1; CDR3: CASSLATLTNTEAFF
D: TRBD1; V: TRBV19; CDR3: CASSLPGTVSVAFSTDTQYF
D: .; V: TRBV4-1; CDR3: CASRGAGYTEAFF
D: .; V: TRBV28; CDR3: CASSSREAFF
D: .; V: TRBV10-2; CDR3: CASSGPTERGTEAFF
D: .; V: TRBV30; CDR3: CAWSVGRGGNEQFF
D: TRBD1; V: TRBV28; CDR3: CASSTQGELYNEQFF
D: TRBD1; V: TRBV2; CDR3: CARGIQGSGDTQYF
D: .; V: TRBV6-5; CDR3: CASSYSSGVQYF
D: .; V: TRBV5-1; CDR3: CASSRTLSSGANVLTF
D: .; V: TRBV27; CDR3: CASATPGRSFSGYTF
D: .; V: TRBV25-1; CDR3: CASSESPRETQYF
D: .; V: TRBV11-2; CDR3: CASSLVRRPDTQYF
D: .; V: TRBV19; CDR3: CASSINQGQETQYF
D: .; V: TRBV18; CDR3: CASSPGPYNEQFF
D: TRBD2; V: TRBV6-1; CDR3: CASSGASGRDTQYF
D: TRBD1; V: TRBV10-2; CDR3: CASSDRVSYEQYF
D: TRBD1; V: TRBV14; CDR3: CASSRQGFGNEKLFF
D: .; V: TRBV6-1; CDR3: CASSDFGTRNTGELFF
D: TRBD2; V: TRBV4-1; CDR3: CASSQRLAESSYNEQFF
D: .; V: TRBV5-1; CDR3: CASIKGASTDTQYF
D: .; V: TRBV28; CDR3: CASSLAPSSYNEQFF
D: .; V: TRBV7-2; CDR3: CASSLETGGKQETQYF
D: .; V: TRBV5-1; CDR3: CASSVQRNTEAFF